A single sample is the source of the 18 T cell receptor beta chains below, sequenced in a study of OX40 agonist ivuxolimab in advanced cancers. Repertoires were generated with immunoSEQ multiplex PCR, while TCRdb's copy carries only in-frame clones and drops some. The table shows about 38,000 clones, with approximately 82% occurring only once. The sample here was CD4+ or CD8+ T cells sorted from blood, taken in a trial of the OX40 agonist ivuxolimab. These receptors originate from an adult with an advanced solid tumor such as melanoma, head and neck, liver or kidney cancer.

The chain is built from TRBV28 and TRBJ2-3; possibly TRBD2 for D (5 bases). CDR1 and CDR2 (germline): MDHEN, SYDVKM. The CDR3 has 14 residues. V dropped 5 bases and J dropped 6 bases, with 15 bases sitting between them. DNA for the CDR3: TGTGCCAGCAGTCCCACTACTAGAGTCGATACGCAGTATTTT. Translated: CASSPTTRVDTQYF.

The gene calls are TRBV2 and TRBJ2-7, with a weak D call TRBD2 (6 bases). The CDR3 spans 14 residues. Trimming pared 3 bases from V and 4 bases from J, leaving 13 bases between. From germline, CDR1 is SNHLY and CDR2 FYNNEI. The CDR3 DNA reads as TGTGCCAGCAGTGAGTGGGACTCCGAATACGAGCAGTACTTC. As protein: CASSEWDSEYEQYF.

V gene TRBV19 combines with J gene TRBJ1-1; 7 nucleotides match TRBD1. This CDR3 comprises 13 residues. Germline CDR1 and CDR2: LNHDA and SQIVND (reference sequence). CDR3 residues: CVSNRGGYTEAFF. DNA of the CDR3: TGTGTCAGCAACAGGGGCGGGTACACTGAAGCTTTCTTT. The full variable domain, rest sourced from reference TRBV19 and TRBJ1-1, is DGGITQSPKYLFRKEGQNVTLSCEQNLNHDAMYWYRQDPGQGLRLIYYSQIVNDFQKGDIAEGYSVSREKKESFPLTVTSAQKNPTAFYLCVSNRGGYTEAFFGQGTRLTVV.

The V gene is TRBV6-7, the J gene TRBJ2-3; 9 bases fit TRBD2. TRBV6-7 is reported as an ORF; its role is uncertain. V was pared by 5 bases and J by 5 bases, with 8 bases of the junction left unmatched. This CDR3 has 15 amino acids. CDR3 protein: CASSAEAGGIDTQYF. The CDR3 coding sequence is TGTGCCAGCAGTGCCGAGGCGGGAGGGATAGATACGCAGTATTTT.

The chain links TRBV5-1 to TRBJ2-5; TRBD2 aligns across 7 bases. CDR1 and CDR2 (germline): SGHRS, YFSETQ. There are 15 residues in the CDR3. J lost 5 bases, V lost 4 bases, and 11 bases had no gene match. CDR3 loop: CASSASGTTGETQYF. The CDR3 coding sequence is TGCGCCAGCAGCGCCTCCGGGACTACTGGCGAGACCCAGTACTTC.

This clone turned up a few times. The rearrangement links TRBV27 to TRBJ2-3, with D maybe TRBD1 (7 bases). The CDR3 extends over 15 amino acids. V shed 6 bases and J shed 2 bases, with 15 bases lying between them. Germline V gene lookup returns CDR1 MNHEY and CDR2 SMNVEV (reference sequence). Here the CDR3 DNA reads TGTGCCAGCAGGTCGGCAGGGGGGAACACAGATACGCAGTATTTT. Encoded protein: CASRSAGGNTDTQYF.

This chain uses TRBV27 with TRBJ2-3, with a possible D match to TRBD2 (7 bases). Germline values: CDR1 MNHEY, CDR2 SMNVEV (reference sequence). V was clipped by 5 bases and J by 3 bases, with 18 bases between them. The CDR3 sequence is 16 residues long. Here the CDR3 reads CASSPLGGGATDTQYF. CDR3 bases: TGTGCCAGCAGTCCACTGGGGGGGGGCGCGACAGATACGCAGTATTTT.

CDR3 nucleotides: TGTGCCAGTAGTATGAGGACAGGGGGTTGGATGGCGGCCGGGGAGCTGTTTTTT. This sequence encodes CASSMRTGGWMAAGELFF. The gene calls are TRBV19 and TRBJ2-2; 10 bases are shared with TRBD1. The CDR3 runs 18 residues. The germline CDR1 and CDR2 sequences are LNHDA and SQIVND (reference sequence). The J segment lost 6 bases and the V segment lost 3 bases, leaving 13 bases of the junction unmatched.

Only a few counts were recorded for this clone. This chain connects TRBV5-1 to TRBJ2-7; D possibly matches TRBD1 or TRBD2 (5 bases each). The CDR3 contains 13 residues. The germline V gene encodes CDR1 SGHRS and CDR2 YFSETQ. V was shortened by 4 bases and J by 3 bases, with 11 bases between the two germline ends. This CDR3 reads CASSHGGNYEQYF. For the CDR3, the DNA is TGCGCCAGCAGCCATGGGGGTAACTACGAGCAGTACTTC.

Only a few counts were recorded for this clone. The chain couples TRBV9 to TRBJ2-1, with TRBD2 matching over 7 bases. Germline V gene sequence: CDR1 SGDLS, CDR2 YYNGEE. This CDR3 region has 16 residues. V gave up 3 bases and J gave up 5 bases; unmatched junction bases: 11. The CDR3 here is CASSDRTSVTNNEQFF. The CDR3 nucleotides read TGTGCCAGCAGCGACCGCACTAGCGTCACGAACAATGAGCAGTTCTTC.

The rearrangement joins TRBV28 to TRBJ2-7; D gene unclear. V gave up 5 bases and J gave up 5 bases, with 19 bases separating them. The CDR3 spans 15 residues. Germline V gives CDR1 MDHEN, CDR2 SYDVKM. The CDR3 region is CASSPRHPEAHEQYF. In DNA, the CDR3 is TGTGCCAGCAGTCCCCGTCACCCCGAGGCCCACGAGCAGTACTTC.

This clone occurred once. The rearrangement uses TRBV6-5 and TRBJ1-2; D gene ambiguous. The CDR3 contains 14 residues. V lost 4 bases to trimming and J lost 3 bases, with 12 bases between them. Germline assignment: CDR1 MNHEY and CDR2 SVGAGI. CDR3 in DNA: TGTGCCAGCAGTTCCCCCCCGAAAGACTATGGCTACACCTTC. Protein product: CASSSPPKDYGYTF.

V usage is TRBV5-6 and J usage is TRBJ2-3, with 10 bases aligning to TRBD2. This CDR3 has 18 residues. Germline trimming cut 0 bases from V and 0 bases from J; bases unmatched to any gene: 7. From germline, CDR1 is SGHDT and CDR2 YYEEEE. The CDR3 here is CASSLVHSGRASTDTQYF. As DNA, the CDR3 is TGTGCCAGCAGCTTGGTTCACAGCGGGAGGGCCAGCACAGATACGCAGTATTTT. Variable domain in full (rest from reference TRBV5-6 and TRBJ2-3): DAGVTQSPTHLIKTRGQQVTLRCSPKSGHDTVSWYQQALGQGPQFIFQYYEEEERQRGNFPDRFSGHQFPNYSSELNVNALLLGDSALYLCASSLVHSGRASTDTQYFGPGTRLTVL.

The chain carries TRBV7-9 and TRBJ1-4; no clear D. This CDR3 has 15 residues. V lost 4 bases and J lost 0, with 9 bases in between. Per germline, CDR1 SEHNR and CDR2 FQNEAQ (reference sequence). CDR3: CASSSATTTNEKLFF. CDR3 DNA sequence: TGTGCCAGCAGCTCCGCGACCACAACTAATGAAAAACTGTTTTTT.

This chain connects TRBV7-2 to TRBJ2-1; the D gene is possibly TRBD2 (5 bases). The CDR3 has 16 amino acids. Germline values: CDR1 SGHTA, CDR2 FQGNSA. Trimming pared 5 bases from V and 0 bases from J, leaving 14 bases between. The CDR3 loop reads CASSPRGTNSYNEQFF. The CDR3 DNA reads as TGTGCCAGCAGCCCCCGGGGTACGAACTCCTACAATGAGCAGTTCTTC. Full variable domain (rest looked up from reference TRBV7-2 and TRBJ2-1): GAGVSQSPSNKVTEKGKDVELRCDPISGHTALYWYRQSLGQGLEFLIYFQGNSAPDKSGLPSDRFSAERTGGSVSTLTIQRTQQEDSAVYLCASSPRGTNSYNEQFFGPGTRLTVL.

By share, this clone ranks as medium-sized. This same CDR3 is encoded by further DNA sequences in the sample. The chain joins TRBV27 to TRBJ2-7; D is unresolved. CDR3 length: 12 amino acids. Germline lookup yields CDR1 MNHEY and CDR2 SMNVEV (reference sequence). V lost 4 bases to trimming and J lost 0 bases, with 4 bases between them. CDR3 loop: CASSSPSYEQYF. CDR3 nucleotides: TGTGCCAGCAGTTCCCCCTCCTACGAGCAGTACTTC.

This sequence joins TRBV27 and TRBJ1-5; D is unresolved. The germline gives CDR1 MNHEY, CDR2 SMNVEV (reference sequence). V dropped 6 bases and J dropped 10 bases, with 16 bases sitting between them. CDR3 length: 13 amino acids. In nucleotides, the CDR3 is TGTGCCAGCAGCCACGGACCGGGTTTACCCCAGCATTTT. This gives the protein CASSHGPGLPQHF.

The V gene is TRBV19, the J gene TRBJ2-1, with D tentatively TRBD1 (5 bases). Germline CDR1 LNHDA, CDR2 SQIVND (reference sequence). The CDR3 totals 16 residues. V lost 3 bases, J lost 8 bases, and 20 bases lay in between. This chain's CDR3 is CASSMGQVRHRDEQFF. As DNA, the CDR3 is TGTGCCAGTAGTATGGGGCAGGTCCGCCACCGAGATGAGCAGTTCTTC.